This T cell receptor (beta chain) was observed in a study of spatial heterogeneity in lung cancer. A distinct unique molecular identifier was carried by each TCR cDNA molecule. TCRdb fed the 5' RACE reads into MiXCR, producing one record per CDR3 protein. The sample contains 25,000 to 30,000 distinct CDR3 sequences, around 7% of which appear only once. This clonotype was observed a handful of times. Its target is unknown. Time point described: sample taken at primary tumor resection. The 55 to 90 donors had untreated early-stage non-small cell lung cancer. Study results and limitations: Higher tumor mutation counts went along with higher counts of expanded intratumoral alpha and beta TCRs.

The input for sequencing was lung tumor tissue, taken at surgery. This clonotype originated in a male donor with early-stage non-small cell lung cancer.

The CDR3 here is CASSRGDRGGQPQHF. Here the CDR3 DNA reads TGTGCCAGCAGTCGCGGTGACAGGGGAGGACAGCCCCAGCATTTT. This chain joins TRBV28 and TRBJ1-5; 8 nucleotides agree with TRBD1. Trimming removed 5 bases from V and 7 bases from J; junction bases left unmatched: 10. The CDR3 consists of 15 residues. In germline, CDR1 is MDHEN, CDR2 SYDVKM.